This T cell receptor beta chain was sequenced for a study of post-analysis software for immune sequencing data. Background on the study: The patients showed relapsing-remitting, secondary progressive and progressive-relapsing multiple sclerosis courses.

Whole-study results and caveats: Multiple sclerosis patients showed significantly lower normalized Chao1 diversity than controls did.

Unique molecular identifiers featured in each of the TCR beta cDNA libraries. T cells, about 0.95 to 10 million of them, yielded 500,000 or so cDNA molecules. One entry per CDR3 protein, called by TCRdb with MiXCR from the PCR reads. Of approximately 250,000 distinct CDR3 sequences in the sample, 36% are singletons; the top ten hold around 4.8%. About this clonotype: The antigen is undetermined.

The clonotype was recovered from a girl between 10 and 17 years old with multiple sclerosis. The specimen sequenced was blood.

CDR3 sequence: CASSADPRDRYNNEQFF. CDR3 in DNA: TGTGCCAGCAGCGCCGATCCCCGGGACAGGTATAACAATGAGCAGTTCTTC. The chain uses TRBV7-9 and TRBJ2-1, with 8 nucleotides matching TRBD1. This CDR3 has 17 amino acids. Germline V gene sequence: CDR1 SEHNR, CDR2 FQNEAQ (reference sequence). J was trimmed by 5 bases and V by 5 bases; bases with no gene match: 14.